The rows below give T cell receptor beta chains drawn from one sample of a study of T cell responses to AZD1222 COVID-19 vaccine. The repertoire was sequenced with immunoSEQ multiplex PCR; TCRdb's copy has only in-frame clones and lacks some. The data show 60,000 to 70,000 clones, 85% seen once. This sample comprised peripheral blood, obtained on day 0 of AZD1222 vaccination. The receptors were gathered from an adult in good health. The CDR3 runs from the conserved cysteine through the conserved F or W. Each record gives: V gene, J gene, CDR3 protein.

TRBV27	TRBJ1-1	CASSLWAVRSTEAFF
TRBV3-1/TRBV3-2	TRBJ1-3	CASSQEGNSGNTIYF
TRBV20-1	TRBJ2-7	CSAHRYGEQYF
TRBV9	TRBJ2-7	CASSATWDPNYEQYF
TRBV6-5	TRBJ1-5	CASRVQGGQPQHF
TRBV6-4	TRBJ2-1	CASSVTNNNEQFF
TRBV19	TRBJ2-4	CASSHANMYF
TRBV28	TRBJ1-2	CASSRSNRGHYGYTF
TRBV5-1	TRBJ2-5	CASSLGLAGTGTQYF
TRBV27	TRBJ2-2	CASSTPRASRTGELFF
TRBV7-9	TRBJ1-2	CASSLPWSANYGYTF
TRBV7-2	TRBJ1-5	CASSFKGTNQPQHF
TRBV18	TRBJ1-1	CASSPTGGMNTEAFF
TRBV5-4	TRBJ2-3	CASGSGGSSRNTQYF
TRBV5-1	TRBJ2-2	CASSFGGGSHTGELFF
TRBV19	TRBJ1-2	CASWEGAPNYGYTF
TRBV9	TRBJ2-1	CASSRVGQGYEQFF
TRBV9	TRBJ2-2	CASSVVGHTGELFF
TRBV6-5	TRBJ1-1	CASIHGAGGTEAFF
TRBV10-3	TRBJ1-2	CAISRDGDYGYTF
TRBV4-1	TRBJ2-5	CASSQEGASGETQYF
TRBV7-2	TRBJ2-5	CASSPTSGGVETQYF
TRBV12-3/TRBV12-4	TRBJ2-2	CASRSVNTGELFF
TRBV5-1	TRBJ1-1	CASSSAQVGAEAFF
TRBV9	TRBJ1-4	CASSVSSANEKLFF
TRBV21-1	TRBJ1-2	CASSSIRGQSKANYGYTF
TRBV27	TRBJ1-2	CASSKRGGVHTF
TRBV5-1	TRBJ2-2	CASSLLTSGTGELFF
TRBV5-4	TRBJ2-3	CASSLGLSTDTQYF
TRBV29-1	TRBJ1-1	CSVDHGFVNTEAFF
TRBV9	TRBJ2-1	CASSVEVGGLYNEQFF
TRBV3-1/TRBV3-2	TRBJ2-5	CASSVDSGGETQYF
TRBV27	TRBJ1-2	CASSLSGGRTLNYGYTF
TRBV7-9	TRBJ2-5	CASSLAPAGAETQYF
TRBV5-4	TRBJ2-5	CASSLVLAETQYF
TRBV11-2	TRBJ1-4	CASSSVRGRGREKLFF
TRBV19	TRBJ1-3	CASSIPRDGLRGNTIYF
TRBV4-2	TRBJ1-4	CASSQDRVAEKLFF
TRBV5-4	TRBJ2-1	CASSRAPLRDLNEQFF
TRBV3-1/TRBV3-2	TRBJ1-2	CASSQARSYGYTF
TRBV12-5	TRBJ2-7	CASGLVSYEQYF
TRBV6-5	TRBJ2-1	CASRPRTVNEQFF
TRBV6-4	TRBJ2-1	CASSPSGGAYNEQFF
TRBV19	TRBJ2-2	CASSMLTGAPNTGELFF
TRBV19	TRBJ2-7	CASSARTSGLQYF
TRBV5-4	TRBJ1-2	CASSSPGTGGGSYGYTF
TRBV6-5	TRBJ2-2	CASSWGANTGELFF
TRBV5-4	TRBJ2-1	CASSLGLAGATPHSNEQFF
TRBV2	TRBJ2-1	CASSVINEQFF
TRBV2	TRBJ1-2	CASSTDRGKFGGYTF
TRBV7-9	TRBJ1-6	CASSLPTSPLHF